A single sample is the source of the 25 T cell receptor beta chains below, sequenced in a study of PD-1 blockade in classical Hodgkin lymphoma. All patients relapsed after autologous stem cell transplantation, and brentuximab vedotin exposure varied. Method: immunoSEQ multiplex PCR; TCRdb's copy keeps in-frame clones and lacks some. This repertoire shows roughly 30,000 clones, approximately 87% found once; its top ten account for over 20%. Sequenced material: peripheral blood mononuclear cells (PBMCs), taken before the second cycle of nivolumab. Receptors originate from a human donor with classical Hodgkin lymphoma.

The table lists this clone with a count of one. The chain is built from TRBV11-3 and TRBJ1-2; D perhaps matches TRBD1 (6 bases). The CDR3 length is 15 residues. The germline V gene encodes CDR1 SGHNT and CDR2 YENEEA. Trimming cost V 7 bases and J 5 bases, with 20 bases left between them. DNA for the CDR3: TGTGCCAGCAACAGGGAAACACCAAGTAGGTATGGCTACACCTTC. Its protein is CASNRETPSRYGYTF.

Only a few counts were recorded for this clone. The rearrangement uses TRBV7-2 and TRBJ2-7; D ambiguous. The CDR3 is 12 amino acids. Germline-derived CDR1 and CDR2 are SGHTA and FQGNSA. Trimming pared 5 bases from V and 2 bases from J, leaving 7 bases between. The DNA of the CDR3 is TGTGCCAGCAGCCCTCGGGCCTACGAGCAGTACTTC. This codes for CASSPRAYEQYF.

The J gene is TRBJ1-1, the V gene TRBV18; a possible D gene is TRBD1 (6 bases). Between the trimmed V and J ends, which lost 3 bases and 1 base, there was a span of 15 bases. The CDR3 has 16 amino acids. Germline V gene lookup returns CDR1 KGHSH and CDR2 LQKENI. The CDR3 region is CASSPVTGIRNTEAFF. For the CDR3, the DNA is TGTGCCAGCTCACCGGTGACAGGTATACGGAACACTGAAGCTTTCTTT.

This chain connects TRBV9 to TRBJ1-6; no definite D call. CDR3 length: 15 residues. CDR1 is SGDLS and CDR2 is YYNGEE in the germline V gene. Deletions cut 0 bases from V and 6 bases from J, with 10 bases between. The CDR3 DNA is TGTGCCAGCAGCGTAGGTTCGTCGGTTAATTCACCCCTCCACTTT. It is translated as CASSVGSSVNSPLHF.

This sequence joins TRBV5-4 and TRBJ2-1; 8 nucleotides agree with TRBD2. The CDR3 contains 15 residues. The junction had 8 bases not matched to a gene; V was cut back by 2 bases and J by 7 bases. CDR1 is SGHNT and CDR2 is YYREEE in the germline V gene (reference sequence). The CDR3 here is CASSFRREVGNEQFF. DNA for the CDR3: TGTGCCAGCAGCTTCCGGCGGGAGGTCGGGAATGAGCAGTTCTTC.

This chain connects TRBV6-5 to TRBJ1-1; D not certain. The germline gives CDR1 MNHEY, CDR2 SVGAGI. CDR3 length: 14 amino acids. Trimming left V 2 bases short and J 3 bases short, with 10 bases between. The CDR3 loop reads CASSYGNEDTEAFF. The CDR3 nucleotides read TGTGCCAGCAGTTACGGGAATGAGGACACTGAAGCTTTCTTT.

This chain joins TRBV5-6 and TRBJ2-6; no firm D call. Trimming left V 3 bases short and J 0 bases short, with 13 bases between. The germline V gene has CDR1 SGHDT and CDR2 YYEEEE. The CDR3 contains 17 residues. In DNA form, the CDR3 reads TGTGCCAGCAGCTGGGGAAGGCAGCACTCTGGGGCCAACGTCCTGACTTTC. It translates to CASSWGRQHSGANVLTF.

This clone came up once. The chain couples TRBV9 to TRBJ2-1, with 14 positions matching TRBD2. This CDR3 spans 20 amino acids. Germline V gene data show CDR1 as SGDLS and CDR2 as YYNGEE. The V and J ends lost 3 bases and 0 bases, in that order; junction bases with no gene match: 11. CDR3 protein: CASSGTGTSGGLSSYNEQFF. CDR3 nucleotide sequence: TGTGCCAGCAGCGGGACCGGGACTAGCGGGGGCCTGAGCTCCTACAATGAGCAGTTCTTC.

This chain joins TRBV5-4 and TRBJ2-1, with 8 bases lining up with TRBD1. The CDR3 has 14 residues. J was trimmed by 7 bases and V by 6 bases; bases with no gene match: 9. The germline V gene has CDR1 SGHNT and CDR2 YYREEE (reference sequence). CDR3: CASNPGQEGNEQFF. The CDR3 DNA follows: TGTGCCAGCAATCCGGGACAGGAAGGGAATGAGCAGTTCTTC.

The chain employs TRBV9 and TRBJ1-3; no clear D gene. Germline CDR1 SGDLS, CDR2 YYNGEE. The ends were cut back, 0 bases at V and 0 bases at J, with 4 bases in the middle. The CDR3 is made up of 14 amino acids. CDR3 sequence: CASSVGDSGNTIYF. The DNA for the CDR3 is TGTGCCAGCAGCGTAGGGGACTCTGGAAACACCATATATTTT.

The CDR3 DNA reads as TGTGCCAGCAGCTTACGGACAGGGTCAGGAGAGACCCAGTACTTC. Translated: CASSLRTGSGETQYF. This chain uses TRBV5-6 with TRBJ2-5; 8 bases line up with TRBD1. The V segment lost 2 bases and the J segment 4 bases; nucleotides outside the gene matches: 7. Germline CDR1 is SGHDT and CDR2 is YYEEEE. This CDR3 is 15 amino acids long.

This clone was seen only a few times. The V call is TRBV30, the J call TRBJ2-5; perhaps TRBD1 as D (6 bases). The ends were cut back, 4 bases at V and 4 bases at J, with 13 bases in the middle. Germline values: CDR1 GTSNPN, CDR2 SVGIG (reference sequence). The CDR3 has 13 residues. The CDR3 spells CAWKRGGGETQYF. The CDR3 coding sequence is TGTGCCTGGAAGCGAGGGGGTGGAGAGACCCAGTACTTC.

The CDR3 reads CAISESQGDIQYF. The DNA for the CDR3 is TGTGCCATCAGTGAGTCACAGGGGGACATTCAGTACTTC. The chain combines TRBV10-3 with TRBJ2-4; 8 nucleotides match TRBD1. V shed 0 bases and J 8 bases; nucleotides not matched to a gene: 0. This CDR3 contains 13 residues. Germline V CDR1 and CDR2: ENHRY, SYGVKD.

The rearrangement links TRBV19 to TRBJ1-3; tentative D call: TRBD1 (5 bases). With 7 bases removed from V and 0 bases from J, the gap between germline ends came to 10 bases. This CDR3 spans 14 amino acids. In germline, CDR1 is LNHDA, CDR2 SQIVND (reference sequence). The CDR3 DNA is TGTGCCAGTAAAGAGGGGCACTCTGGAAACACCATATATTTT. Translation: CASKEGHSGNTIYF. Drawing the rest from reference TRBV19 and TRBJ1-3, the complete variable domain is DGGITQSPKYLFRKEGQNVTLSCEQNLNHDAMYWYRQDPGQGLRLIYYSQIVNDFQKGDIAEGYSVSREKKESFPLTVTSAQKNPTAFYLCASKEGHSGNTIYFGEGSWLTVV.

The chain carries TRBV18 and TRBJ1-1; D might be TRBD1 (5 bases). Per germline, CDR1 KGHSH and CDR2 LQKENI. V lost 2 bases to trimming and J lost 4 bases, with 14 bases between them. This CDR3 contains 15 residues. This CDR3 reads CASSPTKGTGTEAFF. CDR3 coding DNA: TGTGCCAGCTCACCAACAAAGGGGACCGGCACTGAAGCTTTCTTT. The whole variable domain, filled in from reference TRBV18 and TRBJ1-1, reads NAGVMQNPRHLVRRRGQEARLRCSPMKGHSHVYWYRQLPEEGLKFMVYLQKENIIDESGMPKERFSAEFPKEGPSILRIQQVVRGDSAAYFCASSPTKGTGTEAFFGQGTRLTVV.

The J gene is TRBJ1-3, the V gene TRBV7-9; D call uncertain. With 1 base removed from V and 1 base from J, the gap between germline ends came to 5 bases. This CDR3 contains 14 residues. Looked up from germline, CDR1 is SEHNR and CDR2 is FQNEAQ (reference sequence). CDR3 DNA: TGTGCCAGCAGCTTAGAAGTGTCTGGAAACACCATATATTTT. Translated, it gives CASSLEVSGNTIYF.

This clone was counted once. The V and J genes are TRBV10-3 and TRBJ2-3; D is undetermined. The CDR3 runs 15 residues. The V end was cut by 4 bases, the J end by 3 bases, with 14 bases between. Germline V gene data show CDR1 as ENHRY and CDR2 as SYGVKD. The CDR3 region is CAISVVNPGTDTQYF. CDR3 nucleotides: TGTGCCATCAGTGTGGTGAACCCTGGGACAGATACGCAGTATTTT.

The chain is built from TRBV7-2 and TRBJ2-7; no definite D call. This CDR3 comprises 13 residues. V lost 5 bases to trimming and J lost 0 bases, with 8 bases between them. Germline V gene sequence: CDR1 SGHTA, CDR2 FQGNSA. The CDR3 bases are TGTGCCAGCAGCCGGACGCCCTCCTACGAGCAGTACTTC. As protein: CASSRTPSYEQYF.

This chain links TRBV12-5 with TRBJ1-2; maybe TRBD1 (5 bases). Germline values: CDR1 LGHNT, CDR2 FRNRAP. The CDR3 spans 12 residues. The V and J ends lost 4 bases and 7 bases respectively, with 10 bases between them. The CDR3 loop is CASGSGLRGYTF. CDR3 DNA sequence: TGTGCTAGTGGTTCGGGACTTCGTGGCTACACCTTC.

V is TRBV30 and J is TRBJ1-1; no clear D. Germline values: CDR1 GTSNPN, CDR2 SVGIG (reference sequence). CDR3 length equals 12 residues. Trimming took off 4 bases at V and 6 bases at J, with 12 bases between the two ends. This CDR3 reads CAWNPMVSEAFF. The CDR3 region has the DNA TGTGCCTGGAACCCTATGGTATCTGAAGCTTTCTTT. Variable domain in full (rest from reference TRBV30 and TRBJ1-1): SQTIHQWPATLVQPVGSPLSLECTVEGTSNPNLYWYRQAAGRGLQLLFYSVGIGQISSEVPQNLSASRPQDRQFILSSKKLLLSDSGFYLCAWNPMVSEAFFGQGTRLTVV.

By frequency in the sample, this clone is medium-sized. The chain uses TRBV7-9 and TRBJ1-2, with no clear D. The germline CDR1 and CDR2 sequences are SEHNR and FQNEAQ (reference sequence). Trimming removed 1 base from V and 3 bases from J, with 9 bases in between. The CDR3 extends over 14 amino acids. CDR3 residues: CASSLERTDYGYTF. DNA for the CDR3: TGTGCCAGCAGCTTAGAGCGTACCGACTATGGCTACACCTTC.

The V call is TRBV5-5, the J call TRBJ2-7; TRBD1 is a possible D gene (5 bases). Germline CDR1 SGHKS, CDR2 YYEKEE (reference sequence). Between the trimmed V and J ends, which lost 0 bases and 6 bases, there was a span of 7 bases. This CDR3 comprises 12 residues. This CDR3 reads CASSLVGVEQYV. The CDR3 nucleotides read TGTGCCAGCAGCTTGGTAGGGGTCGAGCAGTACGTC.

This chain links TRBV4-3 with TRBJ2-1, with TRBD2 as a possible D gene (6 bases). The CDR3 runs 16 residues. Germline V gene sequence: CDR1 LGHNA, CDR2 YSLEER. V was shortened by 4 bases and J by 9 bases, with 22 bases between the two germline ends. CDR3 in amino acids: CASSPDEGTSPIEQFF. DNA for the CDR3: TGCGCCAGCAGCCCTGACGAGGGGACTTCCCCTATTGAGCAGTTCTTC.

This clone was seen only once. This chain connects TRBV7-2 to TRBJ1-1; the D gene is possibly TRBD1 (5 bases). This CDR3 is 14 amino acids long. From germline, CDR1 is SGHTA and CDR2 FQGNSA. V lost 5 bases and J 5 bases, leaving 15 bases between the germline ends. The CDR3: CASSPQGVITEAFF. CDR3 DNA: TGTGCCAGCAGCCCCCAAGGGGTTATAACTGAAGCTTTCTTT.

The chain is built from TRBV6-6 and TRBJ2-2, with unresolved D. The ends were cut back, 7 bases at V and 1 base at J, with 7 bases in the middle. The CDR3 has 13 residues. The germline V gene has CDR1 MNHNY and CDR2 SVGAGI (reference sequence). CDR3 bases: TGTGCCAGCATTCTTCGGAACACCGGGGAGCTGTTTTTT. This codes for CASILRNTGELFF.